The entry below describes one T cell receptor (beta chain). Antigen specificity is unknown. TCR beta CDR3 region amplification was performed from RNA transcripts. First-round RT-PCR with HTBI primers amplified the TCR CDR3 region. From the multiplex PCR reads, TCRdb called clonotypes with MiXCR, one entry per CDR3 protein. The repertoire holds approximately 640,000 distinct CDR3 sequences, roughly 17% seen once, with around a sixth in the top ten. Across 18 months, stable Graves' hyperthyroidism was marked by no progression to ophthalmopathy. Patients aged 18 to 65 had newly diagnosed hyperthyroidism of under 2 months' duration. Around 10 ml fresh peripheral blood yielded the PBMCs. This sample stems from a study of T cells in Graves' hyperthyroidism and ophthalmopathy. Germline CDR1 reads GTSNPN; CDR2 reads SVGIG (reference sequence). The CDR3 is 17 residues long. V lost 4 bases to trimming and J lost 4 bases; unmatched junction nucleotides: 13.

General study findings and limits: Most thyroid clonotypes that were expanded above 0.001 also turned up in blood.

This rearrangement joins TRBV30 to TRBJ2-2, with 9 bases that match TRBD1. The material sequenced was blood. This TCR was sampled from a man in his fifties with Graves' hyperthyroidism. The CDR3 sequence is CAWTPTGTGLSTGELFF. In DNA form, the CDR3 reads TGTGCCTGGACCCCAACTGGGACAGGGTTAAGCACCGGGGAGCTGTTTTTT.